These T cell receptor beta chains were read from a single sample in a study of blood T cell repertoires in COVID-19. TCRdb keeps only in-frame clones here, not all; method: immunoSEQ multiplex PCR. This sample has around 100,000 clones, with about 90% found just once. Sequenced material: peripheral blood. These receptors came from a human donor with active COVID-19. The donor label of this sample is uncertain. Each CDR3 is given with its conserved first and last residue. D genes are given only for firm matches. Where a row states a size, it is once, few, many or the class of an expanded clone; other rows omit it.

TRBV29-1	TRBJ1-4	NA	TRBD1	CSVYRGRDEKLFF	TGCAGCGTCTATAGGGGGCGAGATGAAAAACTGTTTTTT
TRBV24-1	TRBJ2-3	NA	NA	CATSDLGGRTDTQYF	TGTGCCACCAGTGATTTGGGGGGCCGCACAGATACGCAGTATTTT
TRBV19	TRBJ1-2	NA	NA	CASSIQVATNYGYTF	TGTGCCAGTAGTATCCAGGTTGCTACTAACTATGGCTACACCTTC
TRBV4-3	TRBJ2-7	many	TRBD1	CASSHSMTGEIYEQYF	TGCGCCAGCAGCCACTCGATGACAGGGGAGATCTACGAGCAGTACTTC
TRBV10-1	TRBJ2-3	NA	NA	CASSAELGTDTQYF	TGCGCCAGCAGTGCCGAACTGGGCACAGATACGCAGTATTTT
TRBV5-1	TRBJ1-1	NA	NA	CASSLEGSSNTEAFF	TGCGCCAGCAGCTTGGAGGGGTCCAGTAACACTGAAGCTTTCTTT
TRBV7-9	TRBJ1-1	once	TRBD1	CASSAETGVNTEAFF	TGTGCCAGCAGCGCGGAGACAGGGGTGAACACTGAAGCTTTCTTT
TRBV5-8	TRBJ2-5	NA	NA	CASSPLRGRAQETQYF	TGTGCCAGCAGCCCTCTCAGGGGCAGGGCCCAAGAGACCCAGTACTTC
TRBV6-4	TRBJ2-2	NA	TRBD1	CASRDRGTTGELFF	TGTGCCAGCAGGGACAGGGGCACCACCGGGGAGCTGTTTTTT
TRBV28	TRBJ1-2	few	NA	CASSLPALHDRNYGYTF	TGTGCCAGCAGTTTACCGGCCCTTCACGACAGGAACTATGGCTACACCTTC
TRBV4-2	TRBJ2-1	NA	NA	CASSPGAGEANEQFF	TGTGCCAGCAGCCCCGGGGCAGGGGAAGCCAATGAGCAGTTCTTC
TRBV7-2	TRBJ2-3	once	NA	CASSLVWSSDAMDTQYF	TGTGCCAGCAGCTTAGTTTGGTCCAGCGACGCGATGGATACGCAGTATTTT